This T cell receptor beta chain was documented in a study of blood T cell repertoires in COVID-19. Overall study: Italy, Spain and the United States were the sources of the convalescent and acute COVID-19 samples. Nucleic acid was either cDNA or gDNA, and it came from T cells, B-cell-depleted T cells, or PBMCs.

Per the study methods: Amplifying reference gene primers gave estimates of nucleated cell counts. Profiled with immunoSEQ multiplex PCR; TCRdb holds only in-frame clones, not every one. V, J and clone size are taken as reported in that table, and D and trimming were inferred from the DNA itself. The repertoire consists of approximately 300,000 clones, with 75% to 90% occurring once and the leading ten covering around 0.88%. Between the trimmed V and J ends, which lost 2 bases and 4 bases, there was a span of 16 bases. In germline, CDR1 is SGHRS, CDR2 YFSETQ. This CDR3 spans 16 amino acids. The clonotype originates from a young man with acute or convalescent COVID-19. This chain uses TRBV5-1 with TRBJ1-5, with D possibly matching TRBD1 (5 bases). Sequencing was done on a sample of peripheral blood. The CDR3 region is CASSFRDRQTNQPQHF. Here the CDR3 DNA reads TGCGCCAGCAGCTTCAGAGACCGACAGACTAATCAGCCCCAGCATTTT.